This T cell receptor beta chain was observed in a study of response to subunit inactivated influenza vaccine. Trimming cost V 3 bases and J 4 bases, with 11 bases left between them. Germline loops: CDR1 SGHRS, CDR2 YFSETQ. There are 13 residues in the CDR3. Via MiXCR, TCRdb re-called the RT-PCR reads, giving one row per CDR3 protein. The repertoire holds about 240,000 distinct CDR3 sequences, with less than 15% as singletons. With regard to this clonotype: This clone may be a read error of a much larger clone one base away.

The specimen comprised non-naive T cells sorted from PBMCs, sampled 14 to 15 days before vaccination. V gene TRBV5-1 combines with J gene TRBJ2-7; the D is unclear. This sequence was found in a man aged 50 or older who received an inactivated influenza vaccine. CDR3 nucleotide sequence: TGCGCCAGCAGCTCGGAATGTGGATACGAGCAGTACTTC. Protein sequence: CASSSECGYEQYF. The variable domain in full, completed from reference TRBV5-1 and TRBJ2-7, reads KAGVTQTPRYLIKTRGQQVTLSCSPISGHRSVSWYQQTPGQGLQFLFEYFSETQRNKGNFPGRFSGRQFSNSRSEMNVSTLELGDSALYLCASSSECGYEQYFGPGTRLTVT.